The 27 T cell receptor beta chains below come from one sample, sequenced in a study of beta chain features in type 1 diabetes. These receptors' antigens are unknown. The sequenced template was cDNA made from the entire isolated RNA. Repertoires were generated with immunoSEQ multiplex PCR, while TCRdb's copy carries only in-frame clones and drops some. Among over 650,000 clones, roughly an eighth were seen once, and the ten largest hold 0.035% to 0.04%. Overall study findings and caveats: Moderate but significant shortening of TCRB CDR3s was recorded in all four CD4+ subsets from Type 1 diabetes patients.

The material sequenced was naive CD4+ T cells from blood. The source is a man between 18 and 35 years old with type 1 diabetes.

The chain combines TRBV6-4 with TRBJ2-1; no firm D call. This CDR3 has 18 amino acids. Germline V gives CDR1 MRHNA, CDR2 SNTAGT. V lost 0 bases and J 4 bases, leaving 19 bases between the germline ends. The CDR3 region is CASSDSRRKHSEYNEQFF. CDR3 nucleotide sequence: TGTGCCAGCAGTGACTCGAGGAGAAAACACTCAGAATACAATGAGCAGTTCTTC.

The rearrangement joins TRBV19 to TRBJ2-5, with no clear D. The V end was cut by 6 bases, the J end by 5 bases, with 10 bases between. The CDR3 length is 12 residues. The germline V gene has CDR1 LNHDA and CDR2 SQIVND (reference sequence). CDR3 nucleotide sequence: TGTGCCAGTAGCCAGGCGCGGGAGACCCAGTACTTC. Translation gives CASSQARETQYF.

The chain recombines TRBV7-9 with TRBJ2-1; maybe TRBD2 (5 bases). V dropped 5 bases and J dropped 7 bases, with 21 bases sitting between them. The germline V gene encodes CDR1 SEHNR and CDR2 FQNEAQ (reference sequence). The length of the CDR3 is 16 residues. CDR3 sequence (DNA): TGTGCCAGCAGCCCCGAGGGCCGGCGACTGGAGAATGAGCAGTTCTTC. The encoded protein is CASSPEGRRLENEQFF.

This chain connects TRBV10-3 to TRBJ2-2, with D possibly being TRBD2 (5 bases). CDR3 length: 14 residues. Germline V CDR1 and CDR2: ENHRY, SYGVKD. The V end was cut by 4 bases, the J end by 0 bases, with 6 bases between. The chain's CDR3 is CAISGGPNTGELFF. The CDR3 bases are TGTGCCATCAGTGGAGGGCCGAACACCGGGGAGCTGTTTTTT.

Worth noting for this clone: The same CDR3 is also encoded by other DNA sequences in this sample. CDR3 DNA sequence: TGCGCCAGCAGCTTGGCGGCAGGAAAGGAGACCCAGTACTTC. It translates to CASSLAAGKETQYF. The chain joins TRBV5-1 to TRBJ2-5; D unclear. Trimming pared 0 bases from V and 5 bases from J, leaving 11 bases between. CDR3 length: 14 residues. The V gene's germline CDR1 is SGHRS and CDR2 YFSETQ.

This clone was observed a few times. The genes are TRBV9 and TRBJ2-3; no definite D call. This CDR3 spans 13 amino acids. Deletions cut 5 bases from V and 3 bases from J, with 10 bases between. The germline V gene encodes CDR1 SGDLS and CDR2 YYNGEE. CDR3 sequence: CASSPGWTDTQYF. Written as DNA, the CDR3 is TGTGCCAGCAGTCCCGGGTGGACAGATACGCAGTATTTT. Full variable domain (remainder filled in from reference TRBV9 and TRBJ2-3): DSGVTQTPKHLITATGQRVTLRCSPRSGDLSVYWYQQSLDQGLQFLIQYYNGEERAKGNILERFSAQQFPDLHSELNLSSLELGDSALYFCASSPGWTDTQYFGPGTRLTVL.

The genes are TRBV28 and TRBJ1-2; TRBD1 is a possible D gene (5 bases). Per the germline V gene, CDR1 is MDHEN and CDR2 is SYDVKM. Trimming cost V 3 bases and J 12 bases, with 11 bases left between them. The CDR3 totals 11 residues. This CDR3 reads CASSFWGRNTF. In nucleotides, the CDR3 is TGTGCCAGCAGTTTCTGGGGGAGGAACACCTTC.

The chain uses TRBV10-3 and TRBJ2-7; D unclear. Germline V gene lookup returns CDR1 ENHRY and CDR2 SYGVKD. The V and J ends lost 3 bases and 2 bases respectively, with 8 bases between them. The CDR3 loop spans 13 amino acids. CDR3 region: CAISETQTYEQYF. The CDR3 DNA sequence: TGTGCCATCAGTGAAACACAAACCTACGAGCAGTACTTC.

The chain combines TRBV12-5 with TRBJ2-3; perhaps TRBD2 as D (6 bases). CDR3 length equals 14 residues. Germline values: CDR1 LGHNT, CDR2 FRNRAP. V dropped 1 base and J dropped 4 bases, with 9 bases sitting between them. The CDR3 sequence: CASGLAGVPDTQYF. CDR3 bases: TGTGCTAGTGGTTTGGCGGGGGTCCCAGATACGCAGTATTTT.

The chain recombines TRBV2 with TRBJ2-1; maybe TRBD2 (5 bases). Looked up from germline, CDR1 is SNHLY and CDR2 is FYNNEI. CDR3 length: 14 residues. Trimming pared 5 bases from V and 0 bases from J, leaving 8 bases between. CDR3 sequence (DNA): TGTGCCAGCAGTCTACGGGACTCCTACAATGAGCAGTTCTTC. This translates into CASSLRDSYNEQFF.

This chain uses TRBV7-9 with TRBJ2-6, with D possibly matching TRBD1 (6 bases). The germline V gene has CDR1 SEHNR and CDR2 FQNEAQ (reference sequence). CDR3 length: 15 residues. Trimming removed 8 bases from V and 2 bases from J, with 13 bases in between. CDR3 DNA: TGTGCCAGCCCCAAACAGGGACCTGGGGCCAACGTCCTGACTTTC. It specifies CASPKQGPGANVLTF.

This CDR3 reads CSVASPLDTQYF. The CDR3 region has the DNA TGCAGCGTTGCATCCCCTCTAGATACGCAGTATTTT. V is TRBV29-1 and J is TRBJ2-3; D ambiguous. V lost 4 bases, J lost 5 bases, and 10 bases lay in between. The CDR3 extends over 12 amino acids. The germline CDR1 and CDR2 sequences are SQVTM and ANQGSEA.

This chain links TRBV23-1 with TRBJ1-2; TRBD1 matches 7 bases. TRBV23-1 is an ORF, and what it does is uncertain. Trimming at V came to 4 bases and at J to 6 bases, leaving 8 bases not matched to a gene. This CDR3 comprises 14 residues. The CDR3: CASSPPDRKNGYTF. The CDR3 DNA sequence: TGCGCCAGCAGTCCCCCGGACAGGAAGAATGGCTACACCTTC.

CDR3 bases: TGTGCCAGCAGCACCCGGGACAGGGACTCCTATGGCTACACCTTC. As protein: CASSTRDRDSYGYTF. This rearrangement joins TRBV7-9 to TRBJ1-2; 9 bases agree with TRBD1. Germline-derived CDR1 and CDR2 are SEHNR and FQNEAQ (reference sequence). V trimming: 5 bases; J trimming: 4 bases; junction bases outside the gene matches: 8. CDR3 length equals 15 residues.

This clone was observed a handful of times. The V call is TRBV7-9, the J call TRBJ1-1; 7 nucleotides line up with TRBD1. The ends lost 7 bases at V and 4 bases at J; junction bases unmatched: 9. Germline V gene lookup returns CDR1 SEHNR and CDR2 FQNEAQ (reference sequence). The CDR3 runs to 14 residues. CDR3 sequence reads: CASTPPQGITEAFF. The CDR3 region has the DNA TGTGCCAGCACTCCACCACAGGGGATCACTGAAGCTTTCTTT.

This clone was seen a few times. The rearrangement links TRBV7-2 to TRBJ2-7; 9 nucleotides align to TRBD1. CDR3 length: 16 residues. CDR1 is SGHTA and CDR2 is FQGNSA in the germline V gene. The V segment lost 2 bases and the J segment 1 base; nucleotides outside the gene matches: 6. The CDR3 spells CASSLTPGQGSYEQYF. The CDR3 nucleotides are TGTGCCAGCAGCTTAACACCGGGACAGGGTTCCTACGAGCAGTACTTC.

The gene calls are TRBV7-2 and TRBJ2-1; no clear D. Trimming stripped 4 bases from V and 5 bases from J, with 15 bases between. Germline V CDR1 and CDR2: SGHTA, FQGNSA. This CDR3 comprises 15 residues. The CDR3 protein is CASSYQVPQDNEQFF. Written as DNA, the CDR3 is TGTGCCAGCAGCTATCAGGTTCCCCAGGACAATGAGCAGTTCTTC.

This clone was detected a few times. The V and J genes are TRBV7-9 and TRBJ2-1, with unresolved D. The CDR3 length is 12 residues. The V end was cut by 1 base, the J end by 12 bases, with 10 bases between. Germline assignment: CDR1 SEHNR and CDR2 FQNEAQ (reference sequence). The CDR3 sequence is CASSLETARQFF. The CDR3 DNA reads TGTGCCAGCAGCTTAGAGACCGCAAGGCAGTTCTTC.

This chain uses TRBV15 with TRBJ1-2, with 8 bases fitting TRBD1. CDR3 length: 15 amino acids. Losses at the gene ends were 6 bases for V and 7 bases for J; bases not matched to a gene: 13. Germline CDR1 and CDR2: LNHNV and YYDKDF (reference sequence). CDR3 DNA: TGTGCCACCAGAACCGGGACAGGCGTTCGTCGTGGCTACACCTTC. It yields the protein CATRTGTGVRRGYTF.

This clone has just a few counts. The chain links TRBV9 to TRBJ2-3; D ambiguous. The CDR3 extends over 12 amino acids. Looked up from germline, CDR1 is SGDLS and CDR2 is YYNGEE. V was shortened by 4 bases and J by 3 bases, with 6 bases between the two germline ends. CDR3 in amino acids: CASSLETDTQYF. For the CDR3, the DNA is TGTGCCAGCAGCCTGGAGACAGATACGCAGTATTTT.

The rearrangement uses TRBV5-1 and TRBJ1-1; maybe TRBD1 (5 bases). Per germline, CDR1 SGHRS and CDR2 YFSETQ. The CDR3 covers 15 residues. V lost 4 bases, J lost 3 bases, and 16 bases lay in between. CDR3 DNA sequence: TGCGCCAGCAGCCGGGACCGAGCGCGGGACACTGAAGCTTTCTTT. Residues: CASSRDRARDTEAFF.

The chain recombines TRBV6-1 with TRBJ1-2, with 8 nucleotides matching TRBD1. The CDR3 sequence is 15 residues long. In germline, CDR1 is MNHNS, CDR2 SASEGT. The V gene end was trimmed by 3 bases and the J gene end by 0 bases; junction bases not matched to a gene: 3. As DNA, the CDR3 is TGTGCCAGCAGTGAGGGGACAGGAACTAACTATGGCTACACCTTC. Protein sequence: CASSEGTGTNYGYTF.

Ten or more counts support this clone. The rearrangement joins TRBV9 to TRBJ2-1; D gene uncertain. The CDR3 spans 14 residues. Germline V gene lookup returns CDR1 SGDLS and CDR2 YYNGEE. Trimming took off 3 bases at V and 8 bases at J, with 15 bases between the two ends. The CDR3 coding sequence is TGTGCCAGCAGCGCTTCGGCTAGGTCGGATGAGCAGTTCTTC. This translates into CASSASARSDEQFF.

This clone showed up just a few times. The CDR3 DNA is TGCGCCAGCAGCTTTAGGGGGGATGAAGCTTTCTTT. Its protein product is CASSFRGDEAFF. The rearrangement joins TRBV5-1 to TRBJ1-1, with a possible D match to TRBD1 (6 bases). The V gene lost 2 bases and the J gene lost 7 bases, with 9 bases spanning the gap. The CDR3 runs 12 residues. CDR1 is SGHRS, CDR2 YFSETQ, per germline. The whole variable domain, filled in from reference TRBV5-1 and TRBJ1-1, reads KAGVTQTPRYLIKTRGQQVTLSCSPISGHRSVSWYQQTPGQGLQFLFEYFSETQRNKGNFPGRFSGRQFSNSRSEMNVSTLELGDSALYLCASSFRGDEAFFGQGTRLTVV.

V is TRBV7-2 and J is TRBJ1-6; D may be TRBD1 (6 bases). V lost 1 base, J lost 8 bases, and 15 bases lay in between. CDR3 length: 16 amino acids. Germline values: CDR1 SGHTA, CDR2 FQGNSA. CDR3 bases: TGTGCCAGCAGCTTAGGGTGGGGGGCAAACGATTCACCCCTCCACTTT. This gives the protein CASSLGWGANDSPLHF.

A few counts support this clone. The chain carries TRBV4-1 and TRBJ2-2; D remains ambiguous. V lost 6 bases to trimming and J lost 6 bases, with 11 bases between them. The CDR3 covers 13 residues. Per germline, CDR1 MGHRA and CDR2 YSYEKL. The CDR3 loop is CASSHGWAGELFF. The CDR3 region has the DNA TGCGCCAGCAGTCACGGCTGGGCCGGGGAGCTGTTTTTT.

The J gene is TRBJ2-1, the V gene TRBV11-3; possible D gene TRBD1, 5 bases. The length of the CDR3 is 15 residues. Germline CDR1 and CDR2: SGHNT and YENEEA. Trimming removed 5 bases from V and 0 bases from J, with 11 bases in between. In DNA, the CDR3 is TGTGCCAGCAGCCACAGGTCTGGCTCCTACAATGAGCAGTTCTTC. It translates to CASSHRSGSYNEQFF.